This TCR beta chain appears in the sequencing data of a study of T cells after posttransplantation cyclophosphamide. Sequencing was performed with immunoSEQ multiplex PCR; in TCRdb, only in-frame clones are kept and a portion is missing. This table holds about 31,000 clones, 75% to 95% found once. With respect to this clone: Its antigen is not known.

The ends lost 5 bases at V and 4 bases at J; junction bases unmatched: 3. Germline loops: CDR1 ENHRY, CDR2 SYGVKD. The CDR3 covers 14 residues. The naive gate required viable CD3+CD4+ or CD3+CD8+ cells with CCR7+CD45RA+CD45RO-CD95-CD27+CD28+ phenotype. Peripheral blood was collected from the related graft donor on the marrow donation day. General study points: TRB overlap between skin or GI tissue T cells and blood was limited. Donor CD8+ memory clones often dominated recipient blood repertoires at later times.

The chain links TRBV10-3 to TRBJ2-3; 10 nucleotides line up with TRBD2. Sequencing was done on a sample of naive CD4+ T cells sorted from PBMCs. This clonotype was sampled from a woman aged 55-69 years in good health, CMV-negative, and a related stem cell transplant donor. This chain's CDR3 is CAISKAGGADTQYF. Written as DNA, the CDR3 is TGTGCCATCAGTAAAGCGGGAGGGGCAGATACGCAGTATTTT.